This TCR beta chain was captured by sequencing in a study of shared clonotypes between healthy human individuals. Findings and caveats of the study: Non-shared clonotypes showed lower generation probabilities than clonotypes common to all four donors.

Remarks on this clone: The target antigen is unknown.

CDR1 and CDR2 (germline): LNHDA, SQIVND (reference sequence). This CDR3 region has 15 residues. Unmatched junction bases numbered 8, after V lost 1 base and J lost 6 bases. Generated by immunoSEQ multiplex PCR, the TCRdb table keeps only in-frame clones and is missing some. This sample has 760,000 or so clones, with roughly 96% found just once. Terminally differentiated effector memory CD45RA+ cells were left out of the naive CD8 fraction, which was CD45RO-negative and positively selected for CCR7. Every one of the donors was a Caucasian adult that lived in Nashville, Tennessee. The clonotype was recovered from a man aged 25 to 40 in good health. The sample comprised naive CD8+ T cells sorted from blood. This chain connects TRBV19 to TRBJ2-7; 8 nucleotides align to TRBD2. CDR3 amino acids: CASSIVRAGETEQYF. DNA for the CDR3: TGTGCCAGTAGTATAGTTAGAGCGGGAGAGACCGAGCAGTACTTC.